Below, 12 T cell receptor beta chains from the same sample are listed, as sequenced in a study of blood T cells in healthy people across ages. Through a sample-barcoded 5' primer and a J-beta primer mix, a second PCR was run for about 6 to 11 cycles. From the 5' RACE reads, TCRdb called clonotypes with MiXCR, one entry per CDR3 protein. Of about 580,000 distinct CDR3 sequences in the sample, about 45% were seen once. The sample taken for sequencing was blood. The receptors here all came from a man older than 75 in good health.

The rearrangement uses TRBV18 and TRBJ2-1; D gene unclear. This CDR3 contains 13 residues. CDR1 is KGHSH, CDR2 LQKENI, per germline. The ends were cut back, 3 bases at V and 3 bases at J, with 6 bases in the middle. The CDR3 DNA reads as TGTGCCAGCTCACCGGTCAGCTACAATGAGCAGTTCTTC. Its translation is CASSPVSYNEQFF.

The gene calls are TRBV3-1 and TRBJ2-7, with D perhaps TRBD2 (6 bases). The tail of the sequence fits TRBJ2-5 better, so the J call may be wrong. This CDR3 is built from 17 residues. The germline V gene has CDR1 LGHDT and CDR2 YNNKEL (reference sequence). The CDR3 sequence: CASSQGSSANFQETQYF. The CDR3 region has the DNA TGTGCCAGCAGCCAAGGGTCTAGCGCGAACTTCCAAGAGACCCAGTACTTC.

The chain carries TRBV3-1 and TRBJ2-5, with 8 bases fitting TRBD1. V shed 4 bases, J shed 3 bases, and the junction held 4 bases outside the gene matches. The CDR3 covers 14 residues. Germline loops: CDR1 LGHDT, CDR2 YNNKEL (reference sequence). Here the CDR3 DNA reads TGTGCCAGCAGCCCAGGGGGCCGGGAAGAGACCCAGTACTTC. This sequence encodes CASSPGGREETQYF.

Many counts were recorded for this clonotype. The chain is built from TRBV6-5 and TRBJ2-1; no clear D. Trimming stripped 0 bases from V and 6 bases from J, with 18 bases between. Germline CDR1 is MNHEY and CDR2 is SVGAGI. The CDR3 spans 17 residues. CDR3 coding DNA: TGTGCCAGCAGTTACTCGAGGCGTCGGTCGGTAGGCAATGAGCAGTTCTTC. The encoded protein is CASSYSRRRSVGNEQFF.

This clonotype came up a few times. CDR3 in amino acids: CASRLLGDEQFF. DNA of the CDR3: TGTGCCAGCAGGCTCCTTGGGGATGAGCAGTTCTTC. This chain connects TRBV5-6 to TRBJ2-1; D unresolved. The CDR3 spans 12 residues. The V gene lost 5 bases and the J gene lost 8 bases, with 11 bases spanning the gap. Germline CDR1 SGHDT, CDR2 YYEEEE.

The chain couples TRBV6-9 to TRBJ2-5, with D perhaps TRBD2 (6 bases). V lost 5 bases and J 5 bases, leaving 18 bases between the germline ends. Germline V gene data show CDR1 as MNHGY and CDR2 as SVAAGI. This CDR3 is 15 amino acids long. CDR3 DNA: TGTGCCAGCAGTCGGGACTCCTTATGGGGGGAGACCCAGTACTTC. Its translation is CASSRDSLWGETQYF.

The chain recombines TRBV9 with TRBJ2-1, with a weak D call TRBD1 (5 bases). The CDR3 covers 15 residues. Deletions cut 1 base from V and 7 bases from J, with 15 bases between. Per germline, CDR1 SGDLS and CDR2 YYNGEE. The CDR3 bases are TGTGCCAGCAGCGTAACCTCCCATGGGGCGAATGAGCAGTTCTTC. Translating gives CASSVTSHGANEQFF.

This clonotype was counted once. A read error is possible here, since a much larger clone lies one base away. The gene calls are TRBV6-6 and TRBJ2-3; D is possibly TRBD1 or TRBD2 (6 bases each). Germline-derived CDR1 and CDR2 are MNHNY and SVGAGI (reference sequence). CDR3 length: 15 residues. The CDR3 loop reads CAGSIGGGRTDTQYF. In DNA form, the CDR3 reads TGTGCCGGCAGTATCGGGGGCGGACGCACAGATACGCAGTATTTT.

As to this clonotype: A read error may explain this, as a much larger clone is one base away. The CDR3 is CANSPGGQGYQPQHF. The DNA for the CDR3 is TGTGCCAACAGTCCGGGCGGACAGGGGTATCAGCCCCAGCATTTT. The chain joins TRBV6-5 to TRBJ1-5; 9 nucleotides match TRBD1. This CDR3 is 15 amino acids long. Germline CDR1 and CDR2: MNHEY and SVGAGI.

The rearrangement uses TRBV25-1 and TRBJ2-5, with 14 bases that match TRBD2. V dropped 6 bases and J dropped 11; count of bases not matched to a gene: 26. Germline-derived CDR1 and CDR2 are MGHDK and SYGVNS. The CDR3 has 20 amino acids. The CDR3 coding sequence is TGTGCCAGCAGCAGCGATCCCCCGGGACTAGCGGGGGTCGGGTTCTCGAGACAGTACTTC. Its translation is CASSSDPPGLAGVGFSRQYF. The full variable domain, completed using reference TRBV25-1 and TRBJ2-5, is EADIYQTPRYLVIGTGKKITLECSQTMGHDKMYWYQQDPGMELHLIHYSYGVNSTEKGDLSSESTVSRIRTEHFPLTLESARPSHTSQYLCASSSDPPGLAGVGFSRQYFGPGTRLLVL.

This clonotype was seen a few times. This chain links TRBV12-3 or TRBV12-4 with TRBJ2-1; D is undetermined. This CDR3 has 11 amino acids. Trimming cost V 6 bases and J 9 bases, with 9 bases left between them. The CDR3 protein is CASSPLGEQFF. The CDR3 DNA reads TGTGCCAGCAGCCCCTTAGGTGAGCAGTTCTTC.

This clonotype was seen more than once but under ten times. The chain couples TRBV12-3 or TRBV12-4 to TRBJ1-2; D is possibly TRBD1 (5 bases). The CDR3 totals 12 residues. V gave up 7 bases and J gave up 7 bases, with 13 bases separating them. CDR3 residues: CASNRAGGGYTF. The CDR3 DNA is TGTGCCAGCAATCGGGCCGGGGGTGGCTACACCTTC.